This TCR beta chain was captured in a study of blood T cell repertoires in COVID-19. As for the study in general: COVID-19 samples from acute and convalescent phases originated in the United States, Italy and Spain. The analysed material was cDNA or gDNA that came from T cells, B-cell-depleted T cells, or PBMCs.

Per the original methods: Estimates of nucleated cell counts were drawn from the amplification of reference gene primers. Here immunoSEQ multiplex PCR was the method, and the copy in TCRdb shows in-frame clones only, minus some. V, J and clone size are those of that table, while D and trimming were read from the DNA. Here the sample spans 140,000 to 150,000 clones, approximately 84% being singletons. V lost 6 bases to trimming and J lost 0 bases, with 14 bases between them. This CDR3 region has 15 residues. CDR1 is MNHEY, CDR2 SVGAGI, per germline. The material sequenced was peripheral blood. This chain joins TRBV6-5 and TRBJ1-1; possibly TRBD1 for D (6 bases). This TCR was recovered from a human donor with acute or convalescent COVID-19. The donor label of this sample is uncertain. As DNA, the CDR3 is TGTGCCAGCAGCAGGGGAAGGGGGATGAACACTGAAGCTTTCTTT. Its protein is CASSRGRGMNTEAFF.